What follows describes a single T cell receptor (beta chain). Its target is unknown. These data are taken from a study of cytomegalovirus exposure and HLA in healthy donors. It was with 60 Vbeta and 13 Jbeta primers that the PCR ran. Produced via immunoSEQ multiplex PCR; TCRdb's table is partial and in-frame only. The sample holds 81,000 or so clones, over 60% seen once. Germline CDR1 MGHRA, CDR2 YSYEKL. V trimming: 5 bases; J trimming: 8 bases; junction bases outside the gene matches: 10. The CDR3 has 15 residues. Findings and limits, study-wide: A list of 164 TCR beta chains associated with cytomegalovirus was given. The classifier, whose performance was assessed in both the original and validation cohorts, reportedly diagnosed cytomegalovirus status with high specificity and sensitivity. Reportedly, fewer N-insertions than the roughly 700-donor mean appeared in an Asian-associated ancestry cluster in a later analysis.

V usage is TRBV4-1 and J usage is TRBJ2-1, with 9 bases aligning to TRBD1. What was sequenced was PBMCs. The clonotype originates from a man in his 60s in good health and CMV-seronegative. CDR3 in amino acids: CASSSGQGGMDEQFF. CDR3 sequence (DNA): TGCGCCAGCAGCTCGGGACAGGGTGGGATGGATGAGCAGTTCTTC.